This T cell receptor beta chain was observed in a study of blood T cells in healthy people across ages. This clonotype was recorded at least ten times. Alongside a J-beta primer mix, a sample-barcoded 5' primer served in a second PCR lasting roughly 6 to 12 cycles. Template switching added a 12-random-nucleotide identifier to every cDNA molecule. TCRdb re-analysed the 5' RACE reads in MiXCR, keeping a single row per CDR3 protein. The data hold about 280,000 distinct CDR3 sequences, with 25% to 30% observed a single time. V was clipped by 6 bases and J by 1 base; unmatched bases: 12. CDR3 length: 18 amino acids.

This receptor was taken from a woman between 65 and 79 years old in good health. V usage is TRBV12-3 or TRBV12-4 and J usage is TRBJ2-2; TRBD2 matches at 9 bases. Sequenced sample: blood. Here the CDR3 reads CASRPGLAANKNTGELFF. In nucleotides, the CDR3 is TGTGCCAGCAGACCGGGACTAGCAGCAAACAAGAACACCGGGGAGCTGTTTTTT.